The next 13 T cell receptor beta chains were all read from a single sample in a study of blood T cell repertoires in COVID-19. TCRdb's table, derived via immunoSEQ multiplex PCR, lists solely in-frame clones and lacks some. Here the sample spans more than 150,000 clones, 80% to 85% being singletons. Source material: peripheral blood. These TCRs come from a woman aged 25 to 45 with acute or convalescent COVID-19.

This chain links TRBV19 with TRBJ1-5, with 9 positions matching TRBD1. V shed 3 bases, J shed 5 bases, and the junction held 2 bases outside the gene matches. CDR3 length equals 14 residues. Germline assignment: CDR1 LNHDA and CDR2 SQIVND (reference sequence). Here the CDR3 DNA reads TGTGCCAGTAGTATCCGGACAGGGGATCAGCCCCAGCATTTT. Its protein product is CASSIRTGDQPQHF.

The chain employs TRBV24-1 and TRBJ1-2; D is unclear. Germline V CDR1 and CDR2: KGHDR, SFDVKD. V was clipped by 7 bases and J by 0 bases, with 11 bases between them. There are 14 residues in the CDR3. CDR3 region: CATSEQRTNYGYTF. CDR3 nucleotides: TGTGCCACCAGCGAACAAAGAACTAACTATGGCTACACCTTC.

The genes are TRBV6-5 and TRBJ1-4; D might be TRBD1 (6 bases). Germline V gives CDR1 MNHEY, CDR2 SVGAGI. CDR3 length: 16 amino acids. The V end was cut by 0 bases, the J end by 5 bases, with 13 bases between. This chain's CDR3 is CASSYSEGTPNEKLFF. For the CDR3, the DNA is TGTGCCAGCAGTTACTCGGAAGGGACACCAAATGAAAAACTGTTTTTT.

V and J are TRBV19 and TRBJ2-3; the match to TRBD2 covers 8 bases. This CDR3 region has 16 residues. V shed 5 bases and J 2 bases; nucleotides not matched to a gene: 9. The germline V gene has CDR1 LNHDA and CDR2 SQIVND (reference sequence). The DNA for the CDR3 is TGTGCCAGTAGTGTTCCCGGGACTAGAATCACAGATACGCAGTATTTT. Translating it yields CASSVPGTRITDTQYF. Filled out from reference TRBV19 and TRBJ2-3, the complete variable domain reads DGGITQSPKYLFRKEGQNVTLSCEQNLNHDAMYWYRQDPGQGLRLIYYSQIVNDFQKGDIAEGYSVSREKKESFPLTVTSAQKNPTAFYLCASSVPGTRITDTQYFGPGTRLTVL.

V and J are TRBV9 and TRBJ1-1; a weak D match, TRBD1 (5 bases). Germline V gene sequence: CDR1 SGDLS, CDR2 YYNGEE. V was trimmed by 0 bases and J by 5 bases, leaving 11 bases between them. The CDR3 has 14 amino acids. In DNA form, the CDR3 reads TGTGCCAGCAGCGTAGATCAGGGTTTGACTGAAGCTTTCTTT. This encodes CASSVDQGLTEAFF.

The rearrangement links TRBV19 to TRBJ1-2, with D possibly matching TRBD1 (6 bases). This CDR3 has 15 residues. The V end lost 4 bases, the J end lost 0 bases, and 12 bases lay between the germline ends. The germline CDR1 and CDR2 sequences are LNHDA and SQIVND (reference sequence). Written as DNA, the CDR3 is TGTGCCAGTAGTAGAGCAGACAGGACTAACTATGGCTACACCTTC. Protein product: CASSRADRTNYGYTF.

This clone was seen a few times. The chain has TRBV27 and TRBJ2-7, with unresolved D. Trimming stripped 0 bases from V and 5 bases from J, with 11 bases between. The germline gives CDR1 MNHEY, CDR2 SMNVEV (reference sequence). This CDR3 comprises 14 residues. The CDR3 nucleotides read TGTGCCAGCAGTTTATCCCAATCAGTCGACGAGCAGTACTTC. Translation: CASSLSQSVDEQYF.

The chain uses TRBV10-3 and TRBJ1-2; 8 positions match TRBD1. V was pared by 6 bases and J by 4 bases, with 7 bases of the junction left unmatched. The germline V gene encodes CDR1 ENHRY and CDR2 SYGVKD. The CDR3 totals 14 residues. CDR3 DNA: TGTGCCATCAGGGGACAGGTAGGAGGCTATGGCTACACCTTC. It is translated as CAIRGQVGGYGYTF.

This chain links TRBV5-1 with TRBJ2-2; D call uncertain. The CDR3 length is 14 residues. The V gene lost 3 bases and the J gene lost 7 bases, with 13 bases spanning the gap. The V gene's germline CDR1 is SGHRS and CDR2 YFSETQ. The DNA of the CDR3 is TGCGCCAGCAGCTATTCACTGAATGGCGGGGAGCTGTTTTTT. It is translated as CASSYSLNGGELFF.

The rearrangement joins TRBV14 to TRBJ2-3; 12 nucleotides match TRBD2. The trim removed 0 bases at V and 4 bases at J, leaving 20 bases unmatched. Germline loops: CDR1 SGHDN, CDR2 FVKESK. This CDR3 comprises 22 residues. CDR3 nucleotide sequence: TGTGCCAGCAGCCAAGAACCGCGACGAGCTAGCGGGGGGGCCAGGCGCTCAGATACGCAGTATTTT. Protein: CASSQEPRRASGGARRSDTQYF.

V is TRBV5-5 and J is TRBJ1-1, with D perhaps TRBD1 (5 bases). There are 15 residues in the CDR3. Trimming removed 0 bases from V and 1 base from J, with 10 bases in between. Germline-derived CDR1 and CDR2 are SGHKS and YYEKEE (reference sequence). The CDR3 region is CASSLDVGGNTEAFF. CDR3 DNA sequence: TGTGCCAGCAGCTTGGATGTGGGGGGGAACACTGAAGCTTTCTTT.

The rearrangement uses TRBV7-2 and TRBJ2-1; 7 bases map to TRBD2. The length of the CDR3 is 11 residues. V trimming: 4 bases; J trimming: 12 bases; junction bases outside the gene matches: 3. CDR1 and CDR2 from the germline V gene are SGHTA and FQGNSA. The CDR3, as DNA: TGTGCCAGCAGCTCAGCGGGGAGGCAGTTCTTC. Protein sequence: CASSSAGRQFF.

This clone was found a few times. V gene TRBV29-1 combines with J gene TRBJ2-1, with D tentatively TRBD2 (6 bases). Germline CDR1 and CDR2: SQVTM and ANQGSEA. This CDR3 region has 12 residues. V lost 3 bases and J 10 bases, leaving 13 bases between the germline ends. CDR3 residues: CSVEGGTNEQFF. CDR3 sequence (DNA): TGCAGCGTTGAGGGAGGAACTAACGAGCAGTTCTTC.